These 29 T cell receptor beta chains originate from one sample sequenced in a study of CD8+ T cells in alopecia areata. Isolated RNA was reverse transcribed into cDNA used as the sequencing template. Data came from immunoSEQ multiplex PCR; TCRdb stores just in-frame clones and leaves some out. The repertoire has around 210,000 clones, more than 55% of them found once; the top ten carry approximately 4.9%. The sample was CD8+ T cells sorted from blood. The receptor source for this set is a human donor in good health.

The chain uses TRBV5-4 and TRBJ1-6; D might be TRBD1 (6 bases). Germline lookup yields CDR1 SGHNT and CDR2 YYREEE (reference sequence). The V end lost 2 bases, the J end lost 5 bases, and 11 bases lay between the germline ends. The CDR3 sequence is 15 residues long. CDR3 bases: TGTGCCAGCAGCTTTGGGGGGGGCGATAATTCACCCCTCCACTTT. It codes for CASSFGGGDNSPLHF. Complete variable domain (other parts from reference TRBV5-4 and TRBJ1-6): ETGVTQSPTHLIKTRGQQVTLRCSSQSGHNTVSWYQQALGQGPQFIFQYYREEENGRGNFPPRFSGLQFPNYSSELNVNALELDDSALYLCASSFGGGDNSPLHFGNGTRLTVT.

This clone has more than one count but fewer than ten. This chain links TRBV7-9 with TRBJ2-5; unclear D gene. Germline V gene sequence: CDR1 SEHNR, CDR2 FQNEAQ (reference sequence). V gave up 4 bases and J gave up 1 base, with 10 bases separating them. The CDR3 is 14 residues long. CDR3 DNA: TGTGCCAGCAGCTGGCCGTTATTCCAAGAGACCCAGTACTTC. Encoded protein: CASSWPLFQETQYF.

This clone has ten or more counts. The V and J genes are TRBV2 and TRBJ2-2; no reliable D call. This CDR3 has 13 amino acids. V gave up 5 bases and J gave up 7 bases, with 11 bases separating them. Per the germline V gene, CDR1 is SNHLY and CDR2 is FYNNEI. CDR3 DNA: TGTGCCAGCAGTTATAGAGAAGTCGGGGAGCTGTTTTTT. Residues: CASSYREVGELFF.

V is TRBV13 and J is TRBJ2-5; D not resolved. The CDR3 runs to 14 residues. V lost 2 bases and J 2 bases, leaving 9 bases between the germline ends. Germline loops: CDR1 PRHDT, CDR2 FYEKMQ (reference sequence). The CDR3 coding sequence is TGTGCCAGCAGCTTACCGCCAGAACAAGAGACCCAGTACTTC. Its protein is CASSLPPEQETQYF.

The DNA for the CDR3 is TGTGCCAGCAGCGCCTCGGCCAATTCACCCCTCCACTTT. Residues: CASSASANSPLHF. The V call is TRBV9, the J call TRBJ1-6; D is uncertain. V lost 3 bases and J 7 bases, leaving 8 bases between the germline ends. The CDR3 sequence is 13 residues long. Germline V gives CDR1 SGDLS, CDR2 YYNGEE. The whole variable domain, filled in from reference TRBV9 and TRBJ1-6, reads DSGVTQTPKHLITATGQRVTLRCSPRSGDLSVYWYQQSLDQGLQFLIQYYNGEERAKGNILERFSAQQFPDLHSELNLSSLELGDSALYFCASSASANSPLHFGNGTRLTVT.

This clone was found a few times. The chain is built from TRBV29-1 and TRBJ2-7; 7 nucleotides align to TRBD1. The CDR3 is 13 residues long. Losses at the gene ends were 4 bases for V and 0 bases for J; bases not matched to a gene: 3. Germline V gene lookup returns CDR1 SQVTM and CDR2 ANQGSEA. CDR3 amino acids: CSVVGQSSYEQYF. Written as DNA, the CDR3 is TGCAGCGTTGTGGGACAGAGCTCCTACGAGCAGTACTTC.

This clone occurred a few times. The chain is built from TRBV4-1 and TRBJ1-5, with a weak D call TRBD1 (5 bases). V dropped 2 bases and J dropped 7 bases, with 6 bases sitting between them. The CDR3 covers 12 residues. Germline lookup yields CDR1 MGHRA and CDR2 YSYEKL. CDR3 protein: CASSQRGQPQHF. For the CDR3, the DNA is TGCGCCAGCAGCCAAAGGGGCCAGCCCCAGCATTTT.

This chain uses TRBV28 with TRBJ1-5, with D possibly matching TRBD1 (5 bases). Trimming took 3 bases from V and 6 from J, leaving 12 bases between them. CDR3 length equals 14 residues. Germline values: CDR1 MDHEN, CDR2 SYDVKM. The CDR3 DNA sequence: TGTGCCAGCAGTTTTATTGGGGCAGGTCAGCCCCAGCATTTT. Encoded protein: CASSFIGAGQPQHF.

This chain joins TRBV9 and TRBJ2-1; no definite D call. The CDR3 is 13 residues long. The ends were cut back, 3 bases at V and 4 bases at J, with 8 bases in the middle. Germline loops: CDR1 SGDLS, CDR2 YYNGEE. The CDR3 DNA is TGTGCCAGCAGCGGTGACGGGTACAATGAGCAGTTCTTC. This translates into CASSGDGYNEQFF. Full variable domain (missing parts from reference TRBV9 and TRBJ2-1): DSGVTQTPKHLITATGQRVTLRCSPRSGDLSVYWYQQSLDQGLQFLIQYYNGEERAKGNILERFSAQQFPDLHSELNLSSLELGDSALYFCASSGDGYNEQFFGPGTRLTVL.

The chain has TRBV7-9 and TRBJ1-2; possibly TRBD1 for D (5 bases). This CDR3 spans 14 amino acids. Trimming took off 3 bases at V and 6 bases at J, with 14 bases between the two ends. Germline lookup yields CDR1 SEHNR and CDR2 FQNEAQ (reference sequence). The CDR3 DNA reads TGTGCCAGCAGCTTGCAAGGGGCTAATGATGGCTACACCTTC. Translating gives CASSLQGANDGYTF.

This clone was observed at least ten times. The chain couples TRBV5-4 to TRBJ1-6; no clear D gene. This CDR3 region has 12 residues. With 4 bases removed from V and 10 bases from J, the gap between germline ends came to 9 bases. Germline CDR1 and CDR2: SGHNT and YYREEE (reference sequence). CDR3: CASSRSESPLHF. The CDR3 DNA reads as TGTGCCAGCAGCCGGTCGGAATCACCCCTCCACTTT.

This sequence joins TRBV27 and TRBJ2-3; 10 bases agree with TRBD2. CDR1 is MNHEY, CDR2 SMNVEV, per germline (reference sequence). With 4 bases clipped from V and 0 bases from J, the junction kept 4 bases outside the gene matches. The CDR3 covers 16 residues. The CDR3 reads CASSSLTSGSTDTQYF. In DNA form, the CDR3 reads TGTGCCAGCAGTTCCTTGACTAGCGGGAGCACAGATACGCAGTATTTT.

About this clone itself: This specimen includes other DNA sequences encoding the same CDR3. The chain carries TRBV5-6 and TRBJ2-7; D not resolved. Trimming took off 0 bases at V and 1 base at J, with 5 bases between the two ends. This CDR3 comprises 13 residues. Germline V gene lookup returns CDR1 SGHDT and CDR2 YYEEEE. CDR3 DNA: TGTGCCAGCAGCTTGGCGGGTTCCTACGAGCAGTACTTC. It yields the protein CASSLAGSYEQYF.

Remarks on this clone: This sample also contains other DNA sequences that code for the same CDR3. The chain couples TRBV4-1 to TRBJ2-3; no clear D. Germline loops: CDR1 MGHRA, CDR2 YSYEKL. The V end lost 1 base, the J end lost 4 bases, and 3 bases lay between the germline ends. There are 12 residues in the CDR3. The CDR3 sequence: CASSQGADTQYF. CDR3 in DNA: TGCGCCAGCAGCCAAGGGGCAGATACGCAGTATTTT.

This clone has at least ten counts. Other DNA sequences in this specimen translate into the identical CDR3. The V gene is TRBV13, the J gene TRBJ2-4; D is unclear. The CDR3 covers 13 residues. Deletions cut 1 base from V and 6 bases from J, with 7 bases between. Germline CDR1 and CDR2: PRHDT and FYEKMQ (reference sequence). The CDR3 DNA reads as TGTGCCAGCAGCTTAGCCGATCCAAACATTCAGTACTTC. Translating gives CASSLADPNIQYF.

This clone appeared a few times. The chain joins TRBV5-6 to TRBJ2-1; D is possibly TRBD2 (6 bases). The ends were cut back, 4 bases at V and 3 bases at J, with 17 bases in the middle. Germline-derived CDR1 and CDR2 are SGHDT and YYEEEE. The CDR3 spans 16 residues. The CDR3 loop reads CASSPTGTHYYNEQFF. CDR3 DNA sequence: TGTGCCAGCAGCCCGACCGGGACTCATTACTACAATGAGCAGTTCTTC.

The rearrangement uses TRBV7-9 and TRBJ2-5, with TRBD2 as a possible D gene (5 bases). This CDR3 spans 13 amino acids. The germline V gene encodes CDR1 SEHNR and CDR2 FQNEAQ (reference sequence). V shed 5 bases and J shed 1 base, with 8 bases lying between them. The CDR3 is CASSPSSQETQYF. The CDR3 coding sequence is TGTGCCAGCAGCCCTAGCAGCCAAGAGACCCAGTACTTC.

The chain combines TRBV6-5 with TRBJ2-5, with D perhaps TRBD1 or TRBD2 (5 bases each). Trimming stripped 6 bases from V and 4 bases from J, with 15 bases between. CDR3 length equals 14 residues. CDR1 and CDR2 (germline): MNHEY, SVGAGI. In nucleotides, the CDR3 is TGTGCCAGCAGCCCCCGGGACCTAGGAGAGACCCAGTACTTC. Translation gives CASSPRDLGETQYF.

The sample holds a few counts of this clone. The rearrangement joins TRBV5-1 to TRBJ2-6, with 7 bases lining up with TRBD1. This CDR3 contains 16 residues. The trim removed 5 bases at V and 2 bases at J, leaving 7 bases unmatched. Germline assignment: CDR1 SGHRS and CDR2 YFSETQ. The CDR3 reads CASRSGTATGANVLTF. The CDR3 DNA reads as TGCGCCAGCAGGTCGGGGACAGCTACTGGGGCCAACGTCCTGACTTTC.

In nucleotides, the CDR3 is TGTGCCATCCGGGCAGGGGGGAACACTGAAGCTTTCTTT. Translated, it gives CAIRAGGNTEAFF. The gene calls are TRBV27 and TRBJ1-1, with 7 bases fitting TRBD1. CDR1 and CDR2 from the germline V gene are MNHEY and SMNVEV (reference sequence). The CDR3 runs to 13 residues. V gave up 10 bases and J gave up 1 base; unmatched junction bases: 6.

This clone was seen more than once but under ten times. J is TRBJ2-7 and V is TRBV7-9, with a possible D match to TRBD1 (6 bases). Germline CDR1 reads SEHNR; CDR2 reads FQNEAQ (reference sequence). With 5 bases removed from V and 3 bases from J, the gap between germline ends came to 11 bases. The CDR3 is 13 residues long. CDR3 coding DNA: TGTGCCAGCAGCCGACAGGATGGCTACGAGCAGTACTTC. Its protein product is CASSRQDGYEQYF.

This clone was recorded a few times. V usage is TRBV6-1 and J usage is TRBJ2-1, with TRBD2 matching 11 bases. The V segment lost 8 bases and the J segment 7 bases; nucleotides outside the gene matches: 4. Germline V lookup: CDR1 MNHNS, CDR2 SASEGT. The CDR3 is made up of 13 amino acids. CDR3: CASVAGGLNEQFF. Here the CDR3 DNA reads TGTGCCAGCGTAGCGGGGGGGTTGAATGAGCAGTTCTTC.

The gene calls are TRBV27 and TRBJ2-3; TRBD1 matches at 9 bases. The trim removed 5 bases at V and 2 bases at J, leaving 8 bases unmatched. CDR3 length equals 16 residues. Germline lookup yields CDR1 MNHEY and CDR2 SMNVEV (reference sequence). The DNA for the CDR3 is TGTGCCAGCAGTCCCACAGGGGGCGCATCCACAGATACGCAGTATTTT. It encodes CASSPTGGASTDTQYF.

This clone came up a few times. The chain recombines TRBV11-2 with TRBJ1-2; no definite D call. The V end was cut by 3 bases, the J end by 2 bases, with 13 bases between. The CDR3 is 15 amino acids. Germline CDR1 is SGHAT and CDR2 is FQNNGV. CDR3 in amino acids: CASSLAIGLNYGYTF. DNA for the CDR3: TGTGCCAGCAGCTTGGCCATAGGGTTAAACTATGGCTACACCTTC.

This clone was counted only a few times. The rearrangement uses TRBV2 and TRBJ2-2; D is unclear. The ends were cut back, 0 bases at V and 2 bases at J, with 4 bases in the middle. Germline V CDR1 and CDR2: SNHLY, FYNNEI. The CDR3 consists of 14 residues. In DNA form, the CDR3 reads TGTGCCAGCAGTGAAGCTACCAACACCGGGGAGCTGTTTTTT. It specifies CASSEATNTGELFF.

The CDR3 is CASSLSTSREPQHF. For the CDR3, the DNA is TGTGCCAGCAGTTTGAGTACCAGTCGTGAGCCCCAGCATTTT. The chain is built from TRBV28 and TRBJ1-5, with D hard to call. Germline CDR1 and CDR2: MDHEN and SYDVKM. V lost 3 bases and J 8 bases, leaving 14 bases between the germline ends. The CDR3 is made up of 14 amino acids.

This clone was detected only a few times. The chain is built from TRBV27 and TRBJ2-7; 7 bases map to TRBD1. There are 14 residues in the CDR3. Germline V gene lookup returns CDR1 MNHEY and CDR2 SMNVEV (reference sequence). J lost 6 bases, V lost 5 bases, and 10 bases had no gene match. DNA of the CDR3: TGTGCCAGCAGTACCGGCGGACAGGTCGGCGAGCAGTACTTC. Residues: CASSTGGQVGEQYF.

This clone showed up just a few times. V gene TRBV16 combines with J gene TRBJ1-1; D perhaps matches TRBD1 (6 bases). V shed 1 base and J shed 5 bases, with 11 bases lying between them. The CDR3 length is 14 residues. Looked up from germline, CDR1 is KGHSY and CDR2 is FQNENV. CDR3 loop: CASSQYRETTEAFF. CDR3 DNA sequence: TGTGCCAGCAGCCAATACAGGGAGACAACTGAAGCTTTCTTT.

J is TRBJ2-1 and V is TRBV27; 11 bases agree with TRBD2. V dropped 5 bases and J dropped 9; count of bases not matched to a gene: 9. This CDR3 has 15 amino acids. Germline V gene data show CDR1 as MNHEY and CDR2 as SMNVEV (reference sequence). The CDR3 sequence is CASSDLSGGASEQFF. The DNA of the CDR3 is TGTGCCAGCAGTGACCTTAGCGGGGGGGCCAGTGAGCAGTTCTTC.